This TCR beta chain was identified during a study of blood T cell repertoires in COVID-19. As for the study in general: The United States, Italy and Spain provided the acute and convalescent COVID-19 samples. PBMCs, B-cell-depleted T cells, or T cells were the source of the cDNA or gDNA that made up the material.

The CDR3 runs 12 residues. V shed 5 bases and J 10 bases; nucleotides not matched to a gene: 6. In germline, CDR1 is SGHTA, CDR2 FQGNSA. Authors' processing steps: For nucleated cells, counts were estimated from reference gene primer amplification. Profiling relied on immunoSEQ multiplex PCR, and the TCRdb table lists in-frame clones only, not all of them. The V and J calls and clone size come from that table; D and trimming were worked out from the DNA. Of some 150,000 clones listed, roughly 85% are singletons. This clonotype was sampled from a man in his forties or fifties with acute or convalescent COVID-19. V gene TRBV7-2 combines with J gene TRBJ1-1; TRBD1 matches at 8 bases. The material sequenced was peripheral blood. The CDR3 here is CASSNGQGGAFF. The CDR3 nucleotides read TGTGCCAGCAGCAATGGACAGGGAGGAGCTTTCTTT.